What follows describes a single T cell receptor (beta chain). Assay used: immunoSEQ multiplex PCR; TCRdb lists only in-frame clones, some missing. The data contain tens of thousands of clones, 86% of them seen just once; the ten biggest clones take up approximately 3.5%. The sample originates from a study of pediatric ulcerative colitis. V was pared by 4 bases and J by 0 bases, with 10 bases between. CDR3 size: 15 residues. In germline, CDR1 is SGHNT, CDR2 YENEEA. V and J are TRBV11-3 and TRBJ2-4; D possibly corresponds to TRBD2 (5 bases). This sequence originates from a boy younger than 18 with severe ulcerative colitis. Specimen: blood. The CDR3 loop reads CASSSGIGAKNIQYF. DNA for the CDR3: TGTGCCAGCAGCTCCGGGATTGGAGCCAAAAACATTCAGTACTTC.